This T cell receptor beta chain was profiled in a study of blood T cell repertoires in COVID-19. Study information: Specimens from acute and convalescent COVID-19 originated in the United States, Italy and Spain.

Per germline, CDR1 SGHRS and CDR2 YFSETQ. The CDR3 spans 15 residues. V was pared by 2 bases and J by 9 bases, with 18 bases between. This clone was detected only once. During active infection, Seattle patients enrolled and were then monitored through disease. In the original workflow: Scientists estimated how many nucleated cells there were by amplifying reference gene primers. The method was immunoSEQ multiplex PCR; TCRdb's version includes in-frame clones alone and lacks a portion of them. V and J calls and clone size follow that table, whereas D and trimming were derived from the DNA. In the table there are some 58,000 clones, 75% to 85% of which are singletons.

J is TRBJ2-1 and V is TRBV5-1, with D possibly being TRBD2 (7 bases). Sequenced: peripheral blood. This TCR came from a man between 45 and 60 years old with COVID-19, enrolled during active disease. DNA of the CDR3: TGCGCCAGCAGCTTCGTGGGGCGCGGGGGCGGTGAGCAGTTCTTC. This encodes CASSFVGRGGGEQFF.